This T cell receptor beta chain was recorded in a study of T-cell memory formation after mild COVID-19. As for the study in general: TCR clusters were mostly donor specific. Study-wide points: Some responding clones appeared in pre-infection memory, suggesting cross-reactive memory joined. A second wave expanding day 15 to 37 was CD4+-biased; contracting clones were balanced. Researchers report contracting CD4+ clones mostly in CM and EM, with CD8+ clones in EMRA.

The sample holds many counts of this clonotype. Its matching antigen is unknown. From the 5' RACE reads, TCRdb called clonotypes with MiXCR, one entry per CDR3 protein. Altogether approximately 210,000 distinct CDR3 sequences are present, over 9.5% being singletons, with the ten largest covering less than 4%. V lost 5 bases and J lost 5; bases outside the gene matches: 7. There are 16 residues in the CDR3. From germline, CDR1 is SGHVS and CDR2 FQNEAQ. The specimen sequenced was PBMCs or a T cell subset sorted from them (not recorded which). This chain links TRBV7-8 with TRBJ2-2; 11 bases are a match to TRBD2. The source is a man aged 18 to 30 who had mild COVID-19 (a few samples of this study predate the infection). Cell type and time point are not known. The CDR3 DNA is TGTGCCAGCAGCGGTAGCGGGGGGGCCGAAACCGGGGAGCTGTTTTTT. Protein: CASSGSGGAETGELFF.